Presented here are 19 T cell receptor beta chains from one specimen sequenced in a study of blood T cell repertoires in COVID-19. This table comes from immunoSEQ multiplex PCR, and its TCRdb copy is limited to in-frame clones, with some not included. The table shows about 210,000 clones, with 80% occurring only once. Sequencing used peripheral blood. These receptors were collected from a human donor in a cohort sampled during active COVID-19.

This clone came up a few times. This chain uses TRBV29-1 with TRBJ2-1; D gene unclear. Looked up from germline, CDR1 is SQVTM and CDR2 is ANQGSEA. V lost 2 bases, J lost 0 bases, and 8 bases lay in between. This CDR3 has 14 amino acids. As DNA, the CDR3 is TGCAGCGTTGAAACCAGGTCCTCCTACAATGAGCAGTTCTTC. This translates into CSVETRSSYNEQFF.

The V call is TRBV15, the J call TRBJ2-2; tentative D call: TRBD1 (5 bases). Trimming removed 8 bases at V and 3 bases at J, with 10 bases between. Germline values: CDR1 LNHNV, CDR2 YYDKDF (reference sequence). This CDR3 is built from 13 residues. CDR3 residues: CATGARDTGELFF. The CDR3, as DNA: TGTGCCACCGGGGCCAGGGACACCGGGGAGCTGTTTTTT.

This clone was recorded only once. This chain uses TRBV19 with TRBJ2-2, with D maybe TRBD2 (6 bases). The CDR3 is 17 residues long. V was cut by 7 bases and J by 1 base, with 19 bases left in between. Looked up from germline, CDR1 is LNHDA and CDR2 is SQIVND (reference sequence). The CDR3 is CASTLGRTIVNTGELFF. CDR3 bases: TGTGCCAGTACCTTAGGGAGGACGATCGTGAACACCGGGGAGCTGTTTTTT.

The CDR3: CACERNTEAFF. In nucleotides, the CDR3 is TGTGCCTGTGAGAGGAACACTGAAGCTTTCTTT. This chain connects TRBV30 to TRBJ1-1; D gene ambiguous. Germline-derived CDR1 and CDR2 are GTSNPN and SVGIG (reference sequence). This CDR3 spans 11 amino acids. The ends were cut back, 6 bases at V and 1 base at J, with 6 bases in the middle.

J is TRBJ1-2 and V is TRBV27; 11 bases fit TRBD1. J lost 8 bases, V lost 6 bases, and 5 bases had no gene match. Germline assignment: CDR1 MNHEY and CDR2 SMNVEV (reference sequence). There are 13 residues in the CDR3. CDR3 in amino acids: CASRRTGGQGYTF. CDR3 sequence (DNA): TGTGCCAGCAGGCGGACAGGGGGCCAAGGCTACACCTTC.

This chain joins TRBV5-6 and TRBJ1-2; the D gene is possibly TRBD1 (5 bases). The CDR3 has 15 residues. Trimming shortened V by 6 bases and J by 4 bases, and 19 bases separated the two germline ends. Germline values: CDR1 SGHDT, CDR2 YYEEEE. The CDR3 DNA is TGTGCCAGCACCGAGAAGGGCGGGGGACTCTATGGCTACACCTTC. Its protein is CASTEKGGGLYGYTF.

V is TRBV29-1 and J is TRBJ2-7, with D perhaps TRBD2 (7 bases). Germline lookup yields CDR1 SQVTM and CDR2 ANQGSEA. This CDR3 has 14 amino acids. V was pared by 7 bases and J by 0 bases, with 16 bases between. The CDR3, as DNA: TGCAGCGCCGTGGGGGGGCGAAGCTCCTACGAGCAGTACTTC. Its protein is CSAVGGRSSYEQYF.

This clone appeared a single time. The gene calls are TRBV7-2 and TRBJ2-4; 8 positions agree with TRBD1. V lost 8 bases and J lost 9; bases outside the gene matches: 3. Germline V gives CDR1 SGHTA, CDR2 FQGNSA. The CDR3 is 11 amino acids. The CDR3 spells CASGQGPIQYF. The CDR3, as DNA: TGTGCCAGCGGACAGGGACCCATTCAGTACTTC.

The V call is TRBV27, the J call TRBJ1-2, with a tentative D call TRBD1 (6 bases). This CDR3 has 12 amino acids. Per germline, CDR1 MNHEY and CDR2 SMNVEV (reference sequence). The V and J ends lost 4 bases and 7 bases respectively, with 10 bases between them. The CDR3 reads CASSSQGFGYTF. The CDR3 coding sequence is TGTGCCAGCAGTTCGCAGGGGTTTGGCTACACCTTC.

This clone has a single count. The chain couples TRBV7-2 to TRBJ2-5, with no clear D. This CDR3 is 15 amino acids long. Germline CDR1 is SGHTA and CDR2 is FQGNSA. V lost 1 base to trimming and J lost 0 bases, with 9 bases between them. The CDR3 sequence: CASSLVVRDQETQYF. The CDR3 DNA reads TGTGCCAGCAGCTTAGTGGTCCGGGACCAAGAGACCCAGTACTTC.

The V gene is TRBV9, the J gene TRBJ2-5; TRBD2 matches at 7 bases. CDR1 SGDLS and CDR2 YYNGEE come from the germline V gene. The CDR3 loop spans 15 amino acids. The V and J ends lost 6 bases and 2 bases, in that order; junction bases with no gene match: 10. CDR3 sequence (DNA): TGTGCCAGCACAACGACTAGCCTACTTCAAGAGACCCAGTACTTC. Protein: CASTTTSLLQETQYF. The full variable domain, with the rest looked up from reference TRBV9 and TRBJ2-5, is DSGVTQTPKHLITATGQRVTLRCSPRSGDLSVYWYQQSLDQGLQFLIQYYNGEERAKGNILERFSAQQFPDLHSELNLSSLELGDSALYFCASTTTSLLQETQYFGPGTRLLVL.

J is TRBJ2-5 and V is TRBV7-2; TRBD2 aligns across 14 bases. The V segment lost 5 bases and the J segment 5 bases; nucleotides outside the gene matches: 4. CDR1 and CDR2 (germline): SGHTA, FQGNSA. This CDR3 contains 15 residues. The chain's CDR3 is CASSETSGRGETQYF. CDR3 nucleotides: TGTGCCAGCAGCGAGACTAGCGGGAGGGGGGAGACCCAGTACTTC.

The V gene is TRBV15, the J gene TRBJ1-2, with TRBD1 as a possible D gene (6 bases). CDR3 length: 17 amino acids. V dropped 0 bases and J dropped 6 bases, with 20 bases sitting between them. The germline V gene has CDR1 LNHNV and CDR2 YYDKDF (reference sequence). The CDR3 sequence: CATSRDLQGYLGDGYTF. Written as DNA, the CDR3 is TGTGCCACCAGCAGAGATCTACAGGGCTATCTCGGGGATGGCTACACCTTC. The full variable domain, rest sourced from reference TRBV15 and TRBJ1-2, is DAMVIQNPRYQVTQFGKPVTLSCSQTLNHNVMYWYQQKSSQAPKLLFHYYDKDFNNEADTPDNFQSRRPNTSFCFLDIRSPGLGDTAMYLCATSRDLQGYLGDGYTFGSGTRLTVV.

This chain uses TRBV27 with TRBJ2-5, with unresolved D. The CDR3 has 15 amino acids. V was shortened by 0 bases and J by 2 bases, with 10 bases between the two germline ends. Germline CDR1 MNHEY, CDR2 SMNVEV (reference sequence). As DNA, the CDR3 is TGTGCCAGCAGTTTATCGGTGTTGCAGCAAGAGACCCAGTACTTC. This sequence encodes CASSLSVLQQETQYF.

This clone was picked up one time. The CDR3 region has the DNA TGTGCCAGCACCCATTCTAGCGGGGGTTCGGAGACCCAGTACTTC. Its translation is CASTHSSGGSETQYF. The genes are TRBV6-5 and TRBJ2-5; TRBD2 matches at 10 bases. This CDR3 spans 15 amino acids. V was pared by 7 bases and J by 5 bases, with 10 bases of the junction left unmatched. Germline CDR1 MNHEY, CDR2 SVGAGI.

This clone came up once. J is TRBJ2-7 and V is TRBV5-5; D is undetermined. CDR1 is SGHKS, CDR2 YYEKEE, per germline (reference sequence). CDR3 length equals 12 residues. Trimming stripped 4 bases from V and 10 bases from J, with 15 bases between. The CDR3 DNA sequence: TGTGCCAGCAGCCCCCCCATCCAGCGTCAGTACTTC. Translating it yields CASSPPIQRQYF.

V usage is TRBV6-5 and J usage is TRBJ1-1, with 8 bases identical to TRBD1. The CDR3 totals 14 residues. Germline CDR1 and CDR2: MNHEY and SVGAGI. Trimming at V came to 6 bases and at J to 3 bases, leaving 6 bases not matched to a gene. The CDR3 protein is CASSYSTGDTEAFF. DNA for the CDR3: TGTGCCAGCAGCTATTCGACAGGGGACACTGAAGCTTTCTTT.

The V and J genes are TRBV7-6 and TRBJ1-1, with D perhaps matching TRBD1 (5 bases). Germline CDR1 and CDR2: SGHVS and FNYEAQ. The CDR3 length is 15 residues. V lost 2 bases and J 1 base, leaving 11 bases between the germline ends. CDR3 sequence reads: CASSLSQGANTEAFF. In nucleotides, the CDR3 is TGTGCCAGCAGCTTAAGTCAAGGGGCGAACACTGAAGCTTTCTTT.

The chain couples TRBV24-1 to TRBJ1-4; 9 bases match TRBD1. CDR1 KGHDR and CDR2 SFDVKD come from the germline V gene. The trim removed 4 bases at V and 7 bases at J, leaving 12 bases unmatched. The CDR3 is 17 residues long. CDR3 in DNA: TGTGCCACCAGTGACTCCCGTAAACAGGGGGCAGGTGAAAAACTGTTTTTT. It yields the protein CATSDSRKQGAGEKLFF.